This TCR beta chain was identified in a study of cytotoxic CD8 clonotypes in ibrutinib-treated CLL. Looked up from germline, CDR1 is MDHEN and CDR2 is SYDVKM. The CDR3 has 16 amino acids. Between the trimmed V and J ends, which lost 2 bases and 0 bases, there was a span of 11 bases. Clones were sequenced by immunoSEQ multiplex PCR, and TCRdb holds only the in-frame ones, with some missing. The sample records about 140,000 clones, around 80% being singletons. The genes are TRBV28 and TRBJ1-3; a possible D gene is TRBD1 (5 bases). The material was PBMCs, obtained after 36 months of ibrutinib treatment. The receptor was derived from a human donor with chronic lymphocytic leukemia. The CDR3 nucleotides are TGTGCCAGCAGTTTAGGGGGAATGCTCTCTGGAAACACCATATATTTT. It encodes CASSLGGMLSGNTIYF.